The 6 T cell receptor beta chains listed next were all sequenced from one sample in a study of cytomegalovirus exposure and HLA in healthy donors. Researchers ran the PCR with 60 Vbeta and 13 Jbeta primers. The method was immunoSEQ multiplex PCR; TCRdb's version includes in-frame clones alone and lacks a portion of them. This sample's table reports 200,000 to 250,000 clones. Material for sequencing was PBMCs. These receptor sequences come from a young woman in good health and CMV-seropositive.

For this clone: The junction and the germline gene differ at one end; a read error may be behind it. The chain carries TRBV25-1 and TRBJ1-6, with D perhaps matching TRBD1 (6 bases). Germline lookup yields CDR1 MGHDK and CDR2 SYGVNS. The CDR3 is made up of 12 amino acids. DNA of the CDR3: TGTGCCAGCAGTTCCCCGCCTACAGGGCCGGACTTT. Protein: CASSSPPTGPDF.

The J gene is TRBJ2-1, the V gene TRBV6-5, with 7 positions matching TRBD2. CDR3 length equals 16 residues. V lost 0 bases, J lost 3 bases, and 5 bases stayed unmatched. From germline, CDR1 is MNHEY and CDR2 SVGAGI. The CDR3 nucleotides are TGTGCCAGCAGTTACTCGACAGCGGGGCTCTACAATGAGCAGTTCTTC. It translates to CASSYSTAGLYNEQFF.

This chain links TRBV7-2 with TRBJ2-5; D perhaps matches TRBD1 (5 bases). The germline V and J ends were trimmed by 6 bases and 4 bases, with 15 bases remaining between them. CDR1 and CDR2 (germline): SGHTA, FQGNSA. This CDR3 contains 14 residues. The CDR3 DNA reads TGTGCCAGCAGTCAGCCAGGGCTTGGAGAGACCCAGTACTTC. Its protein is CASSQPGLGETQYF.

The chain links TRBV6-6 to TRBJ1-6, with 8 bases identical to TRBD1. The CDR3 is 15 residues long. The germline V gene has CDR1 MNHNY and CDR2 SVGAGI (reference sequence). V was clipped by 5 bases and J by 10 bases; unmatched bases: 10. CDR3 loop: CASSPGQGRRSPLHF. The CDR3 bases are TGTGCCAGCAGTCCTGGACAGGGACGACGGTCACCCCTCCACTTT.

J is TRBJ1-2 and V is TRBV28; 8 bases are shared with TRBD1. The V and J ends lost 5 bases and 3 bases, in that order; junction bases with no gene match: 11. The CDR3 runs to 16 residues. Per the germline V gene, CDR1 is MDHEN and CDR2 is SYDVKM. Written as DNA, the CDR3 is TGTGCCAGCAGTCCAGGTCCCGGGACAGGCGACTATGGCTACACCTTC. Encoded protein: CASSPGPGTGDYGYTF.

The CDR3 DNA reads as TGTGCCAGCAGTTCCAGGGGGCGACAGCCCCAGCATTTT. It encodes CASSSRGRQPQHF. This chain joins TRBV27 and TRBJ1-5; 8 bases agree with TRBD1. Germline CDR1 is MNHEY and CDR2 is SMNVEV (reference sequence). Trimming removed 4 bases from V and 7 bases from J; junction bases left unmatched: 3. The length of the CDR3 is 13 residues.